The 8 T cell receptor beta chains presented below share a single source sample, sequenced in a study of blood T cell repertoires in COVID-19. Data came from immunoSEQ multiplex PCR; TCRdb stores just in-frame clones and leaves some out. The table lists about 150,000 clones, approximately 80% of them singletons, with around 28% in the top ten. The specimen sequenced was peripheral blood. The receptors stem from a woman in her sixties or seventies with acute or convalescent COVID-19.

The chain has TRBV9 and TRBJ1-1, with 8 positions matching TRBD1. The CDR3 runs to 15 residues. Germline V gene sequence: CDR1 SGDLS, CDR2 YYNGEE. Trimming at V came to 0 bases and at J to 2 bases, leaving 3 bases not matched to a gene. The CDR3 region has the DNA TGTGCCAGCAGCGTAGTCGGACAGGGTAACACTGAAGCTTTCTTT. This sequence encodes CASSVVGQGNTEAFF.

This chain connects TRBV18 to TRBJ1-4; D perhaps matches TRBD1 (5 bases). Trimming pared 5 bases from V and 8 bases from J, leaving 12 bases between. This CDR3 region has 13 residues. CDR1 KGHSH and CDR2 LQKENI come from the germline V gene. CDR3 residues: CASSTPGMEKLFF. CDR3 sequence (DNA): TGTGCCAGCTCAACCCCAGGGATGGAAAAACTGTTTTTT. The whole variable domain, remainder taken from reference TRBV18 and TRBJ1-4, is NAGVMQNPRHLVRRRGQEARLRCSPMKGHSHVYWYRQLPEEGLKFMVYLQKENIIDESGMPKERFSAEFPKEGPSILRIQQVVRGDSAAYFCASSTPGMEKLFFGSGTQLSVL.

V usage is TRBV5-8 and J usage is TRBJ1-2; no firm D call. Germline V lookup: CDR1 SGHTS, CDR2 YDEGEE. This CDR3 has 17 amino acids. V gave up 0 bases and J gave up 4 bases, with 19 bases separating them. CDR3 residues: CASSLGQVLLPRYGYTF. For the CDR3, the DNA is TGTGCCAGCAGCTTGGGTCAGGTTCTGTTACCCCGCTATGGCTACACCTTC.

The rearrangement uses TRBV6-5 and TRBJ1-5, with D perhaps matching TRBD1 (6 bases). Trimming removed 6 bases at V and 2 bases at J, with 14 bases between. CDR3 length: 15 amino acids. Germline V gives CDR1 MNHEY, CDR2 SVGAGI. Written as DNA, the CDR3 is TGTGCCAGCAGGCTACAGGGAAAAGGCAATCAGCCCCAGCATTTT. Translation: CASRLQGKGNQPQHF.

This rearrangement joins TRBV3-1 (or the pseudogene TRBV3-2) to TRBJ2-1, with 9 bases aligning to TRBD1. The CDR3 is 14 amino acids. Germline CDR1 LGHDT, CDR2 YNNKEL (reference sequence). V dropped 3 bases and J dropped 10; count of bases not matched to a gene: 7. CDR3 coding DNA: TGTGCCAGCAGCCAGGGTCCCACAGGGGGCGAGCAGTTCTTC. Amino acid sequence: CASSQGPTGGEQFF.

This rearrangement joins TRBV5-1 to TRBJ1-1, with a weak D call TRBD1 (6 bases). Germline assignment: CDR1 SGHRS and CDR2 YFSETQ. The CDR3 is made up of 17 amino acids. The V gene lost 5 bases and the J gene lost 4 bases, with 24 bases spanning the gap. The CDR3 protein is CASRNLGASDSSTEAFF. In DNA form, the CDR3 reads TGCGCCAGCAGAAACCTAGGGGCCTCGGACAGTAGCACTGAAGCTTTCTTT.

The chain has TRBV10-3 and TRBJ1-5; 10 bases agree with TRBD1. J lost 4 bases, V lost 0 bases, and 6 bases had no gene match. This CDR3 has 17 residues. Germline V lookup: CDR1 ENHRY, CDR2 SYGVKD. In DNA, the CDR3 is TGTGCCATCAGTGAGTCGGACAGGGGGAAATCAAATCAGCCCCAGCATTTT. Residues: CAISESDRGKSNQPQHF.

CDR3 region: CASRLAGGQSDTQYF. The CDR3 DNA reads TGTGCCAGCAGACTCGCGGGGGGCCAATCAGATACGCAGTATTTT. The genes are TRBV7-3 and TRBJ2-3, with TRBD2 identical over 8 bases. Germline CDR1 SGHTA, CDR2 FQGTGA. The CDR3 consists of 15 residues. Trimming removed 6 bases from V and 4 bases from J; junction bases left unmatched: 9.